This T cell receptor beta chain is drawn from a study of blood T cell repertoires in COVID-19. The CDR3 is made up of 15 amino acids. Per germline, CDR1 MNHNS and CDR2 SASEGT. Germline trimming cut 1 base from V and 8 bases from J; bases unmatched to any gene: 6. Those enrolled in Seattle joined during active infection and were followed longitudinally afterward. Using immunoSEQ multiplex PCR, the repertoire was profiled, and TCRdb retains in-frame clones only, with some absent. This table holds about 350,000 clones, around 90% found once. The gene calls are TRBV6-1 and TRBJ2-1; 9 bases line up with TRBD1. Sequencing was carried out using peripheral blood. The TCR comes from an older woman with COVID-19, enrolled during active disease. The chain's CDR3 is CASSEGGQGNYEQFF. CDR3 bases: TGTGCCAGCAGTGAAGGGGGACAGGGCAATTATGAGCAGTTCTTC.